The clone carrying this TCR beta chain was picked up many times. The library was built from around 400 ng RNA with molecular barcoded adaptors for alpha/delta and beta/gamma chains. TCRdb independently ran MiXCR on the reads; one entry per CDR3 protein. Of 130,000 or so distinct CDR3 sequences listed, roughly 13% are singletons. The data are from a study of read filtering for tumor transcriptome and immune sequencing. The V end lost 6 bases, the J end lost 7 bases, and 12 bases lay between the germline ends. This CDR3 comprises 12 residues. V usage is TRBV12-3 or TRBV12-4 and J usage is TRBJ1-1; perhaps TRBD1 as D (6 bases). The clonotype was recovered from a donor over 35 with multiple myeloma. Specimen: a population of CD138-negative cells sorted from bone marrow. The CDR3 nucleotides are TGTGCCAGCAGGGAAACAGGGCGTGAAGCTTTCTTT. It is translated as CASRETGREAFF.